A selection of T cell receptor beta chains follows, all from one sample in a study of blood T cell repertoires in COVID-19. Only in-frame clones appear in the TCRdb table, and some are missing; sequencing was by immunoSEQ multiplex PCR. The sample has roughly 300,000 clones, roughly 85% seen once. The source material was peripheral blood. The source is a human donor in a cohort sampled during active COVID-19. Each CDR3 is given with its conserved first and last residue. The order of the fields is D gene, clone size, J gene, V gene, CDR3 DNA, CDR3 protein. A D gene is named only where the DNA matches it firmly. Size is stated for part of the rows, as once, few or many counts, or as a class when the clone is expanded.

d_gene: TRBD1
abundance: -
j_gene: TRBJ1-2
v_gene: TRBV19
CDR3nt: TGTGCCAGTAGTCCCAACAGGGGACCCTATGGCTACACCTTC
CDR3aa: CASSPNRGPYGYTF

d_gene: TRBD1
abundance: -
j_gene: TRBJ1-1
v_gene: TRBV5-1
CDR3nt: TGCGCCAGCAGCCCCGCAGGGGGTATAACTGAAGCTTTCTTT
CDR3aa: CASSPAGGITEAFF

d_gene: -
abundance: -
j_gene: TRBJ1-4
v_gene: TRBV6-5
CDR3nt: TGTGCCAGCAGTTACTCCCCCGGGAGTGATGAAAAACTGTTTTTT
CDR3aa: CASSYSPGSDEKLFF

d_gene: -
abundance: few
j_gene: TRBJ1-5
v_gene: TRBV10-3
CDR3nt: TGTGCCATCAGTGACGAGTTTCAGCCCCAGCATTTT
CDR3aa: CAISDEFQPQHF

d_gene: -
abundance: many
j_gene: TRBJ1-2
v_gene: TRBV7-2
CDR3nt: TGTGCCAGCAGCTTAGACCCGTCGACAGCTAACTATGGCTACACCTTC
CDR3aa: CASSLDPSTANYGYTF

d_gene: TRBD1
abundance: -
j_gene: TRBJ1-4
v_gene: TRBV6-5
CDR3nt: TGTGCCAGCAGGGGACAGGGCAATGAAAAACTGTTTTTT
CDR3aa: CASRGQGNEKLFF

d_gene: -
abundance: -
j_gene: TRBJ2-3
v_gene: TRBV4-1
CDR3nt: TGCGCCAGCAGCCAAGATGTAGTGTACGCAGATACGCAGTATTTT
CDR3aa: CASSQDVVYADTQYF

d_gene: -
abundance: -
j_gene: TRBJ1-1
v_gene: TRBV7-9
CDR3nt: TGTGCCAGCACCTGGGTGGGGGGAACTGAAGCTTTCTTT
CDR3aa: CASTWVGGTEAFF

d_gene: TRBD1
abundance: once
j_gene: TRBJ1-4
v_gene: TRBV24-1
CDR3nt: TGTGCCACCAGTGACGACAGGGCTGGATCGATCGAAAAACTGTTTTTT
CDR3aa: CATSDDRAGSIEKLFF

d_gene: TRBD1
abundance: few
j_gene: TRBJ2-2
v_gene: TRBV27
CDR3nt: TGTGCCAGCTGGGCAGGGGGCTACACCGGGGAGCTGTTTTTT
CDR3aa: CASWAGGYTGELFF

d_gene: -
abundance: -
j_gene: TRBJ1-1
v_gene: TRBV19
CDR3nt: TGTGCCAGTAGTATTACAGGGACGAACACTGAAGCTTTCTTT
CDR3aa: CASSITGTNTEAFF

d_gene: TRBD1
abundance: -
j_gene: TRBJ1-1
v_gene: TRBV3-1/TRBV3-2
CDR3nt: TGTGCCAGCAGCCCTCGGGACAGGAACACTGAAGCTTTCTTT
CDR3aa: CASSPRDRNTEAFF

d_gene: TRBD1
abundance: -
j_gene: TRBJ1-2
v_gene: TRBV29-1
CDR3nt: TGCAGCGTGGGAACAGGGGGCGCGGGGCTATACTACACCTTC
CDR3aa: CSVGTGGAGLYYTF

d_gene: TRBD1
abundance: few
j_gene: TRBJ1-2
v_gene: TRBV7-9
CDR3nt: TGTGCCAGCAACCGGGACAGGGGGCTTGGCTACACCTTC
CDR3aa: CASNRDRGLGYTF

d_gene: TRBD1
abundance: -
j_gene: TRBJ1-4
v_gene: TRBV5-1
CDR3nt: TGCGCCAGCAGCTCACAGGGGGCTAGAATTGAAAAACTGTTTTTT
CDR3aa: CASSSQGARIEKLFF

d_gene: -
abundance: -
j_gene: TRBJ2-7
v_gene: TRBV6-5
CDR3nt: TGTGCCAGCAGTCCACCTAGGGGTGGGACCTACGAGCAGTACTTC
CDR3aa: CASSPPRGGTYEQYF

d_gene: -
abundance: -
j_gene: TRBJ2-2
v_gene: TRBV5-1
CDR3nt: TGCGCCAGCAGCACACAGGGTTATACGAGCACCGGGGAGCTGTTTTTT
CDR3aa: CASSTQGYTSTGELFF

d_gene: -
abundance: -
j_gene: TRBJ1-1
v_gene: TRBV4-1
CDR3nt: TGCGCCAGCAGCCAACCCAGGAAGGGGGCTGAAGCTTTCTTT
CDR3aa: CASSQPRKGAEAFF

d_gene: -
abundance: -
j_gene: TRBJ1-1
v_gene: TRBV4-1
CDR3nt: TGCGCCAGCAGCCAAGGAGGAGAAGCTTTCTTT
CDR3aa: CASSQGGEAFF

d_gene: -
abundance: -
j_gene: TRBJ2-5
v_gene: TRBV7-2
CDR3nt: TGTGCCAGCAGCTTATCATCCTACTCGGGCCAGTACTTC
CDR3aa: CASSLSSYSGQYF

d_gene: -
abundance: -
j_gene: TRBJ2-6
v_gene: TRBV3-1/TRBV3-2
CDR3nt: TGTGCCAGCAGCCGCGGCTCTGGGGCCAACGTCCTGACTTTC
CDR3aa: CASSRGSGANVLTF

d_gene: TRBD1
abundance: few
j_gene: TRBJ1-2
v_gene: TRBV6-5
CDR3nt: TGTGCCAGCAGCGACAGGGCAACTAACTATGGCTACACCTTC
CDR3aa: CASSDRATNYGYTF

d_gene: -
abundance: -
j_gene: TRBJ1-1
v_gene: TRBV27
CDR3nt: TGTGCCAGCATCTTTCTAGGTGGAGGGCCGGAGGGGAACACTGAAGCTTTCTTT
CDR3aa: CASIFLGGGPEGNTEAFF

d_gene: -
abundance: -
j_gene: TRBJ1-2
v_gene: TRBV6-5
CDR3nt: TGTGCCAGCAGGGTGATCGGGTATGGCTACACCTTC
CDR3aa: CASRVIGYGYTF

d_gene: TRBD1
abundance: -
j_gene: TRBJ2-7
v_gene: TRBV27
CDR3nt: TGTGCCAGCAGCCAGGGGGCGAGAGGCTACGAGCAGTACTTC
CDR3aa: CASSQGARGYEQYF

d_gene: -
abundance: -
j_gene: TRBJ2-2
v_gene: TRBV5-6
CDR3nt: TGTGCCAGCGGGACTCAGAGCACCGGGGAGCTGTTTTTT
CDR3aa: CASGTQSTGELFF

d_gene: TRBD1
abundance: -
j_gene: TRBJ1-4
v_gene: TRBV7-9
CDR3nt: TGTGCCAGCAGCCGACTCCCAGGGGGCCGCGGTCAAAATGAAAAACTGTTTTTT
CDR3aa: CASSRLPGGRGQNEKLFF

d_gene: TRBD1
abundance: -
j_gene: TRBJ1-1
v_gene: TRBV25-1
CDR3nt: TGTGCCAGCAGTCTAATAGGACAGGGGGCCAACACTGAAGCTTTCTTT
CDR3aa: CASSLIGQGANTEAFF

d_gene: -
abundance: -
j_gene: TRBJ1-5
v_gene: TRBV9
CDR3nt: TGTGCCAGCAGCTTGACAGACGATCATCAGCCCCAGCATTTT
CDR3aa: CASSLTDDHQPQHF

d_gene: TRBD1
abundance: -
j_gene: TRBJ2-7
v_gene: TRBV7-8
CDR3nt: TGTGCCAGCAGCTCGCCGGGACAGGGAATCTACGAGCAGTACTTC
CDR3aa: CASSSPGQGIYEQYF

d_gene: -
abundance: few
j_gene: TRBJ1-2
v_gene: TRBV15
CDR3nt: TGTGCCACCAGCAGAGATCTTGGGGCGGAGGGCTACACCTTC
CDR3aa: CATSRDLGAEGYTF

d_gene: -
abundance: -
j_gene: TRBJ2-7
v_gene: TRBV2
CDR3nt: TGTGCCAGCAGTGAGGAGTGGAACGAGCAGTACTTC
CDR3aa: CASSEEWNEQYF

d_gene: -
abundance: -
j_gene: TRBJ1-5
v_gene: TRBV29-1
CDR3nt: TGCAGCGTTCGAACAGGCGGGGGGCAGCCCCAGCATTTT
CDR3aa: CSVRTGGGQPQHF

d_gene: -
abundance: few
j_gene: TRBJ1-3
v_gene: TRBV19
CDR3nt: TGTGCCAGTATTTCTGCTGGAAACACCATATATTTT
CDR3aa: CASISAGNTIYF

d_gene: -
abundance: few
j_gene: TRBJ1-1
v_gene: TRBV5-5
CDR3nt: TGTGCCAGCAGCTGGGCCATGAACACTGAAGCTTTCTTT
CDR3aa: CASSWAMNTEAFF

d_gene: -
abundance: -
j_gene: TRBJ2-7
v_gene: TRBV4-1
CDR3nt: TGCGCCAGCAGCCAAGATGTGGGAGGTTCCTACGAGCAGTACTTC
CDR3aa: CASSQDVGGSYEQYF

d_gene: TRBD1
abundance: -
j_gene: TRBJ1-6
v_gene: TRBV2
CDR3nt: TGTGCCAGCAGTGGGTTGGCAGGGGGCGAATCACCCCTCCACTTT
CDR3aa: CASSGLAGGESPLHF

d_gene: -
abundance: -
j_gene: TRBJ1-1
v_gene: TRBV19
CDR3nt: TGTGCCAGTAGTCTGCCCTTTGGACAGATGAACACTGAAGCTTTCTTT
CDR3aa: CASSLPFGQMNTEAFF

d_gene: -
abundance: once
j_gene: TRBJ2-1
v_gene: TRBV5-4
CDR3nt: TGTGCCAGCAGCTTGGTAGGCGGCGGCAACAATGAGCAGTTCTTC
CDR3aa: CASSLVGGGNNEQFF

d_gene: -
abundance: -
j_gene: TRBJ2-5
v_gene: TRBV7-9
CDR3nt: TGTGCCAGCGGACGGGGCCAAGAGACCCAGTACTTC
CDR3aa: CASGRGQETQYF

d_gene: -
abundance: -
j_gene: TRBJ1-2
v_gene: TRBV7-9
CDR3nt: TGTGCCAGCAGCTTACCCCGCGAGGAACGCGGCTACACCTTC
CDR3aa: CASSLPREERGYTF

d_gene: -
abundance: -
j_gene: TRBJ1-1
v_gene: TRBV5-4
CDR3nt: TGTGCCAGCAGCTTGGAGGCAGCGATGAACACTGAAGCTTTCTTT
CDR3aa: CASSLEAAMNTEAFF